One sample yielded the 7 T cell receptor beta chains listed below, sequenced in a study of T cells in Graves' hyperthyroidism and ophthalmopathy. Regions amplified from RNA transcripts were the TCR beta CDR3 regions. Initially, a first-round RT-PCR of the TCR CDR3 employed the HTBI primer set. TCRdb independently ran MiXCR on the multiplex PCR reads; one entry per CDR3 protein. The data show 650,000 to 800,000 distinct CDR3 sequences, with less than 45% seen just once and roughly 6.5% held by the top ten. Source material: peripheral blood or thyroid tissue (not recorded which). Source of these receptors: an adult man with Graves' disease, either hyperthyroidism or ophthalmopathy (not recorded which).

The gene calls are TRBV2 and TRBJ1-4, with 11 bases that match TRBD1. The ends lost 6 bases at V and 8 bases at J; junction bases unmatched: 8. The CDR3 is 15 amino acids. Germline CDR1 and CDR2: SNHLY and FYNNEI. This CDR3 is CASRVGQGVTEKLFF. As DNA, the CDR3 is TGTGCCAGCAGGGTGGGACAGGGGGTCACCGAAAAACTGTTTTTT.

The chain links TRBV10-3 to TRBJ1-5; D not resolved. Germline assignment: CDR1 ENHRY and CDR2 SYGVKD. Trimming left V 3 bases short and J 2 bases short, with 11 bases between. The CDR3 is made up of 15 amino acids. The CDR3 loop reads CAISDLLAGNQPQHF. The CDR3, as DNA: TGTGCCATCAGTGACCTACTAGCGGGCAATCAGCCCCAGCATTTT.

This chain joins TRBV20-1 and TRBJ1-4; D not certain. The CDR3 extends over 11 amino acids. V lost 0 bases and J 11 bases, leaving 7 bases between the germline ends. Germline V gives CDR1 DFQATT, CDR2 SNEGSKA (reference sequence). This chain's CDR3 is CSARDAGKLFF. The CDR3 DNA reads TGCAGTGCTAGAGATGCCGGGAAACTGTTTTTT.

This clonotype was detected a few times. The chain recombines TRBV6-5 with TRBJ2-7, with 10 positions matching TRBD2. Germline values: CDR1 MNHEY, CDR2 SVGAGI. This CDR3 comprises 16 residues. Germline trimming cut 0 bases from V and 4 bases from J; bases unmatched to any gene: 6. This CDR3 is CASSYSGAGGVYEQYF. The DNA of the CDR3 is TGTGCCAGCAGTTACTCGGGAGCGGGAGGGGTTTACGAGCAGTACTTC.

A note on this clonotype: Given a much more abundant clone one base away, this may be a read error. This chain joins TRBV29-1 and TRBJ1-2; 7 positions agree with TRBD1. CDR3 size: 11 residues. The germline V gene encodes CDR1 SQVTM and CDR2 ANQGSEA. The CDR3 region has the DNA TGCAGCACCAAGGGGGCGAGGGGCTACGCCTTC. Protein sequence: CSTKGARGYAF.

To note about this clonotype: A much larger clonotype is one base distant, so this may be a read error. The chain carries TRBV6-5 and TRBJ1-6; D perhaps matches TRBD1 (6 bases). Germline V gene data show CDR1 as MNHEY and CDR2 as SVGAGI. V shed 5 bases and J shed 10 bases, with 18 bases lying between them. The CDR3 has 15 residues. CDR3 sequence: CASSAAGAGGSPLHF. In DNA form, the CDR3 reads TGTGCCAGCAGTGCAGCAGGGGCGGGAGGCTCACCCCTCCACTTT.

This clonotype was seen only a few times. At one end, the junction sequence differs from germline, possibly due to a read error. The gene calls are TRBV19 and TRBJ1-3; no firm D call. Germline-derived CDR1 and CDR2 are LNHDA and SQIVND (reference sequence). This CDR3 region has 13 residues. As DNA, the CDR3 is TGTGCCAGTAGAGGGATTCCCGGAACCACCATATATTTT. Amino acids: CASRGIPGTTIYF.